The rows below give T cell receptor beta chains drawn from one sample of a study of neoadjuvant anti-PD-1 for oral cavity cancer. The repertoire was sequenced with immunoSEQ multiplex PCR; TCRdb's copy has only in-frame clones and lacks some. The data show approximately 72,000 clones, around 88% seen once. Sequencing used PBMCs, obtained before nivolumab (anti-PD-1) treatment. The receptors shown here come from a person aged 35-79 years with oral cavity squamous cell carcinoma. Each CDR3 is given without its conserved first and last residue.

v_call,j_call,cdr3_aa
TRBV29-1,TRBJ2-1,SVEWFIPYNEQF
TRBV4-1,TRBJ2-3,ASSQEGAGGRVDTQY
TRBV5-8,TRBJ2-1,ASSLSGGSLTYNEQF
TRBV6-5,TRBJ2-7,ASSYRQINAYEQY
TRBV5-1,TRBJ2-1,ASSLEHSGTYNEQF
TRBV30,TRBJ1-5,AWSSGEGRPQH
TRBV10-3,TRBJ2-5,AISVESQETQY
TRBV29-1,TRBJ1-1,SVVRGSTEAF
TRBV28,TRBJ2-7,ASRSLGSAHEQY
TRBV7-9,TRBJ2-7,ASSLAQGGEQY
TRBV5-1,TRBJ2-7,ASSSPGLAEQY
TRBV2,TRBJ1-1,ASTLGGVNTEAF
TRBV5-1,TRBJ2-7,ASSKYREDYEQY
TRBV27,TRBJ1-4,ASSETGETNEKLF
TRBV11-2,TRBJ2-1,ASNDRRLMDNNEQF
TRBV5-1,TRBJ1-3,ASSLAGIGFSGNTIY
TRBV6-5,TRBJ2-1,ASHGTGSYNEQF
TRBV14,TRBJ1-1,ASSQDLGGALSTEAF
TRBV7-9,TRBJ2-5,ASSNPGLAGAETQY
TRBV29-1,TRBJ1-1,SVEENRLDEAF
TRBV7-9,TRBJ2-3,ASKPLTDTQY
TRBV2,TRBJ2-5,ASSEGETQY
TRBV29-1,TRBJ2-5,SVGGSGRRETQY
TRBV4-1,TRBJ2-5,ASSQATAQETQY
TRBV5-5,TRBJ2-7,ASSSSLAGGLYEQY
TRBV19,TRBJ2-4,ASNGVDGTKNIQY
TRBV6-5,TRBJ1-4,ASSSGLNEKLF
TRBV7-8,TRBJ2-1,ASSLVRALRDNEQF
TRBV5-1,TRBJ2-7,ASSLWTSVGEQY
TRBV12-5,TRBJ1-1,ASGLGGFSTEAF
TRBV2,TRBJ2-5,ASTASGVPGRETQY
TRBV2,TRBJ2-7,ASAATYEQY
TRBV28,TRBJ2-5,ASSLAGLALETQY
TRBV19,TRBJ2-3,ASSRPLTTTDTQY
TRBV5-1,TRBJ1-1,ASSLQQNTEAF
TRBV7-3,TRBJ2-1,ASSFGGSPGNEQF
TRBV4-1,TRBJ2-4,ASSLGTGENIQY
TRBV19,TRBJ1-2,ASRSDRVYGYT
TRBV4-1,TRBJ1-2,ASSPTGALPTGYT
TRBV19,TRBJ2-4,ASSTQGRGKNIQY
TRBV4-2,TRBJ2-2,ASSQERSGELF
TRBV6-5,TRBJ1-2,ASSYDGGQGGYT
TRBV20-1,TRBJ2-7,SELGTYEQY
TRBV7-9,TRBJ1-4,ASSLTPLPSLAPNEKLF
TRBV7-2,TRBJ2-3,ASSEAISTDTQY